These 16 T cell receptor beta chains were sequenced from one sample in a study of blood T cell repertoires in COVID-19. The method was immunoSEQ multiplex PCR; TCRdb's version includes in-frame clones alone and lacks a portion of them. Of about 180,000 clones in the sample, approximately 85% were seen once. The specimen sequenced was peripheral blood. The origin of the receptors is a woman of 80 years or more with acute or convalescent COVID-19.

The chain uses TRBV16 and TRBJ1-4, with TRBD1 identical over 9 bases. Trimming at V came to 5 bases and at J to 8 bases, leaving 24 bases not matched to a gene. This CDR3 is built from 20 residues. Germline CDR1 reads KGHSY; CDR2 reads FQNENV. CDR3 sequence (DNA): TGTGCCAGCAGCTCCTTCTCGCGCCAAGGTCGACAGGGGGAACGGGAAAAACTGTTTTTT. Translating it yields CASSSFSRQGRQGEREKLFF.

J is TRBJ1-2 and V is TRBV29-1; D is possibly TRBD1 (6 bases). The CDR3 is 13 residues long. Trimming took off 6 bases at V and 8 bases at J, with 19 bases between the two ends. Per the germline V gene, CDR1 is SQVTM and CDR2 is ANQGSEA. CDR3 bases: TGCAGCGTCGGGGTTGGGGGCCGGGGCGGCTACACCTTC. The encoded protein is CSVGVGGRGGYTF.

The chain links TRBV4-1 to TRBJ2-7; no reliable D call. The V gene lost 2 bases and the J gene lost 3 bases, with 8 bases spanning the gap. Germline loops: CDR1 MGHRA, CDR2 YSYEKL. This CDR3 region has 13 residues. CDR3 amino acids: CASSQQENYEQYF. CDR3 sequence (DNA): TGCGCCAGCAGCCAACAGGAAAACTACGAGCAGTACTTC.

Written as DNA, the CDR3 is TGTGCCAGCAGCCCCGGACAGGCGAACACCGGGGAGCTGTTTTTT. Its translation is CASSPGQANTGELFF. The gene calls are TRBV7-2 and TRBJ2-2; 7 bases align to TRBD1. This CDR3 region has 15 residues. The V gene end was trimmed by 5 bases and the J gene end by 0 bases; junction bases not matched to a gene: 3. CDR1 SGHTA and CDR2 FQGNSA come from the germline V gene.

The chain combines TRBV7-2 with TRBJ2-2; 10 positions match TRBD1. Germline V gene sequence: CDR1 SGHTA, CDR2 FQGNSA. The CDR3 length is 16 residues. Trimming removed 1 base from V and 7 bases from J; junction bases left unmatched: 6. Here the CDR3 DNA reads TGTGCCAGCAGCTTAGGGGGACAGGGGAATGTCGGGGAGCTGTTTTTT. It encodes CASSLGGQGNVGELFF.

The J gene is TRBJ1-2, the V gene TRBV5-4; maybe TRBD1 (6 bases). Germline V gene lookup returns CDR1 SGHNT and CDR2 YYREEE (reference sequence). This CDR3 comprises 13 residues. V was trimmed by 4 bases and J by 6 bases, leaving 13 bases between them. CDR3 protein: CASSANPGDGYTF. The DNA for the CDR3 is TGTGCCAGCAGCGCGAATCCAGGGGATGGCTACACCTTC.

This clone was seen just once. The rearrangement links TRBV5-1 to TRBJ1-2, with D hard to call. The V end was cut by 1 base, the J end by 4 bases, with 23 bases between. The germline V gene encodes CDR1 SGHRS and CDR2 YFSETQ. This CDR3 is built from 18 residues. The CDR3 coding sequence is TGCGCCAGCAGCTTGAGGTCCCTGTGGCAGGAGGGAAGCTATGGCTACACCTTC. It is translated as CASSLRSLWQEGSYGYTF.

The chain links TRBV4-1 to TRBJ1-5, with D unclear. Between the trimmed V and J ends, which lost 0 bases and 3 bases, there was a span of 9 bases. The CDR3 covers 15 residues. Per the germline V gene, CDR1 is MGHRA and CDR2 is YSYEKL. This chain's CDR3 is CASSQDPGANQPQHF. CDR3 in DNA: TGCGCCAGCAGCCAAGATCCAGGCGCCAATCAGCCCCAGCATTTT.

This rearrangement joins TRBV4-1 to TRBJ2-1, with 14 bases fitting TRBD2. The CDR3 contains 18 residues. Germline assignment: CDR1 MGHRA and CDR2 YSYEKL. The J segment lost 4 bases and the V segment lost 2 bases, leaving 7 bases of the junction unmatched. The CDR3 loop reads CASSQPTSGREIYNEQFF. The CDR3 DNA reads TGCGCCAGCAGCCAACCGACTAGCGGGAGGGAAATTTACAATGAGCAGTTCTTC.

CDR3 nucleotide sequence: TGCGCCAGCAGCGACAGCGGGGGGACCTACAATGAGCAGTTCTTC. It is translated as CASSDSGGTYNEQFF. The chain carries TRBV5-1 and TRBJ2-1; 9 bases map to TRBD2. There are 15 residues in the CDR3. Germline V gene lookup returns CDR1 SGHRS and CDR2 YFSETQ. V trimming: 4 bases; J trimming: 2 bases; junction bases outside the gene matches: 4. Supplemented by reference TRBV5-1 and TRBJ2-1, the full variable domain reads KAGVTQTPRYLIKTRGQQVTLSCSPISGHRSVSWYQQTPGQGLQFLFEYFSETQRNKGNFPGRFSGRQFSNSRSEMNVSTLELGDSALYLCASSDSGGTYNEQFFGPGTRLTVL.

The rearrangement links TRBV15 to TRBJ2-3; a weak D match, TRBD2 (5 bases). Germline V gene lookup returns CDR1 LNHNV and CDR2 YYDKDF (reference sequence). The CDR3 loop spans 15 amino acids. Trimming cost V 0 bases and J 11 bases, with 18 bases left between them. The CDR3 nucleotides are TGTGCCACCAGCAGAGATATGTTCGGGGAGCTCAAGCAGTATTTT. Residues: CATSRDMFGELKQYF.

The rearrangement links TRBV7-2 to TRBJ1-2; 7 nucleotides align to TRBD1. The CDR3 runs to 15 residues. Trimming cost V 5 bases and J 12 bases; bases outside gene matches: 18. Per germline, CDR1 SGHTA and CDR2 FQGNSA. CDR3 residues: CASSPPGDREYSDTF. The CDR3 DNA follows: TGTGCCAGCAGCCCCCCCGGTGACAGGGAGTATTCAGACACCTTC.

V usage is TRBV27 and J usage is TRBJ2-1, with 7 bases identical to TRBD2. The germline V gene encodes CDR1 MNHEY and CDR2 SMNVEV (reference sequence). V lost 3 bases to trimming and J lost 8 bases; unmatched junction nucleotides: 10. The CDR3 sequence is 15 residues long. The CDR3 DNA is TGTGCCAGCAGTTTCGGGGCTAGCGGTAGCTATGAGCAGTTCTTC. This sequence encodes CASSFGASGSYEQFF.

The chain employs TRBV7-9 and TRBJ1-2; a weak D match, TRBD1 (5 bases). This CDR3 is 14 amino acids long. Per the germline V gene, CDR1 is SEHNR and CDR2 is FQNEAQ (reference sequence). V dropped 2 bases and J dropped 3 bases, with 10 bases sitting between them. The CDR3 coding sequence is TGTGCCAGCAGCTTACGGCAGGGCGACTATGGCTACACCTTC. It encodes CASSLRQGDYGYTF.

The CDR3 spells CASSDSYNEQFF. CDR3 DNA: TGTGCCAGCAGTGATAGTTACAATGAGCAGTTCTTC. The chain has TRBV2 and TRBJ2-1; no reliable D call. Germline V lookup: CDR1 SNHLY, CDR2 FYNNEI. The CDR3 is 12 residues long. Deletions cut 3 bases from V and 4 bases from J, with 4 bases between.

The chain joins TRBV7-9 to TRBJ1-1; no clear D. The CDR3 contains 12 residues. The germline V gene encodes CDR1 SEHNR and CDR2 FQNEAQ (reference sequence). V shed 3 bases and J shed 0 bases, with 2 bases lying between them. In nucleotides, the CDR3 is TGTGCCAGCAGCTTCTTGAACACTGAAGCTTTCTTT. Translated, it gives CASSFLNTEAFF.